This TCR beta chain was observed in a study of cytomegalovirus exposure and HLA in healthy donors. Study results and caveats: Later work associated roughly 17,000 TCR beta sequences with HLA alleles at 0.05 false discovery rate. The investigators catalogued about 170 TCR beta chains as cytomegalovirus-associated.

CDR3 length: 14 residues. The germline V gene encodes CDR1 LNHDA and CDR2 SQIVND (reference sequence). The germline V and J ends were trimmed by 4 bases and 0 bases, with 6 bases remaining between them. PCR employed 60 Vbeta and 13 Jbeta primers. Profiled with immunoSEQ multiplex PCR; TCRdb holds only in-frame clones, not every one. The listing contains 200,000 to 250,000 clones. A word on this clone: Its specificity is unknown.

This rearrangement joins TRBV19 to TRBJ2-2, with D possibly matching TRBD1 (5 bases). The sequence was collected from a woman in her twenties or thirties in good health and CMV-seropositive. Material for sequencing was PBMCs. The CDR3: CASSRQSNTGELFF. CDR3 sequence (DNA): TGTGCCAGTAGTAGACAGTCGAACACCGGGGAGCTGTTTTTT.